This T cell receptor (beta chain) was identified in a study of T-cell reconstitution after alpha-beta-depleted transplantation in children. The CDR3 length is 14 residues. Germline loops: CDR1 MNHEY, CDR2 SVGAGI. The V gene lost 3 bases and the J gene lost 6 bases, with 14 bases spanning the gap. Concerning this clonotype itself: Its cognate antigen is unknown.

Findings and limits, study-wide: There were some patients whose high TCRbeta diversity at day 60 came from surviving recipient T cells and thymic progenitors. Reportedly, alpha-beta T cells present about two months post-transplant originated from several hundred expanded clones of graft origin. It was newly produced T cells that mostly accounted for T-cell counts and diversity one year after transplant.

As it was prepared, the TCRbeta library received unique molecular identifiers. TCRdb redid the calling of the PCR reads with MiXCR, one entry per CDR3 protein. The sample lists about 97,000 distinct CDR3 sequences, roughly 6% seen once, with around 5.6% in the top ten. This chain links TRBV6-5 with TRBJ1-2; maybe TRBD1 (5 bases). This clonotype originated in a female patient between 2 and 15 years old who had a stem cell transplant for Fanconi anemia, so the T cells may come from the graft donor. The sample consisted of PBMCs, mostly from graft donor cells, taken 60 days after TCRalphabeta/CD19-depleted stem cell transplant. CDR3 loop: CASSYLGQGNGYTF. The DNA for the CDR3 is TGTGCCAGCAGTTATTTGGGCCAGGGTAATGGCTACACCTTC.